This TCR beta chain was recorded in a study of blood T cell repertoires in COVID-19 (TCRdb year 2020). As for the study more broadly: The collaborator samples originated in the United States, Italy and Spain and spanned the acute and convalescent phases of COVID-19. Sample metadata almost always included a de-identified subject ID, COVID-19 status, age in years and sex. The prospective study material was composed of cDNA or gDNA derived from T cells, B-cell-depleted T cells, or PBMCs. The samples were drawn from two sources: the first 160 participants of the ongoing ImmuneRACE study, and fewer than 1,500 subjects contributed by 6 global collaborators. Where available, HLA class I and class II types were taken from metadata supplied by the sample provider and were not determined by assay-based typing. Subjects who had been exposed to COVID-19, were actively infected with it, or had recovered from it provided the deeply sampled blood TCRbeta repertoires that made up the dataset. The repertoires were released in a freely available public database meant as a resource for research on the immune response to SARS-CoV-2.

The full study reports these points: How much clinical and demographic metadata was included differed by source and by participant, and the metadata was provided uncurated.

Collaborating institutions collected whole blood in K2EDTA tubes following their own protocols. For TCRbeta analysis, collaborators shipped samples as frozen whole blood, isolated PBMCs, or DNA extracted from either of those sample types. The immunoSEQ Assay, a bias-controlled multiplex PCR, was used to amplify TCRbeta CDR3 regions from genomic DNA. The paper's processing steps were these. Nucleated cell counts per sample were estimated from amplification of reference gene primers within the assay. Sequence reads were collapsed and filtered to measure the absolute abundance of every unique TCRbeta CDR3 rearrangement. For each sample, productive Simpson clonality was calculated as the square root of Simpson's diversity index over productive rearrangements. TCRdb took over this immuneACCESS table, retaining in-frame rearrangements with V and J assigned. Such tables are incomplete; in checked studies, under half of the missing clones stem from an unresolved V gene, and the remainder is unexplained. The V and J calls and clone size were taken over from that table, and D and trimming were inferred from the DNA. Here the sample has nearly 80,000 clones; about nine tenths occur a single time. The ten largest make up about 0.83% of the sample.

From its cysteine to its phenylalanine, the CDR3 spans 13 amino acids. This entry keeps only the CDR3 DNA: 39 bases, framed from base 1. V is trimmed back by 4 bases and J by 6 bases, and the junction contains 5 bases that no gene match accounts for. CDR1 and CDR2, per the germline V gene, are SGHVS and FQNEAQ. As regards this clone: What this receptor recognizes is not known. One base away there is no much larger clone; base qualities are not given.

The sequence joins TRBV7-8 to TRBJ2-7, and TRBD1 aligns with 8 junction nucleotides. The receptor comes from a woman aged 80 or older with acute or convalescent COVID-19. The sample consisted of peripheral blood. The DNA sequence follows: TGTGCCAGCAGCTCGGACAGGGCTGGCGAGCAGTACTTC. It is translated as CASSSDRAGEQYF.